This record looks at one TCR beta chain sequence and its context. Its antigen is unidentified. This may come from a read error, since a much larger clone is one base off. This specimen comes from a study of regulatory T cells in long-lasting Graves disease. The V end lost 4 bases, the J end lost 6 bases, and 14 bases lay between the germline ends. There are 14 residues in the CDR3. Germline V gives CDR1 SNHLY, CDR2 FYNNEI. Stated time point: newly diagnosed GD, antithyroid drugs for less than 3 months. Construction of the TCR library relied on RNA isolated from PBMCs. With iRepertoire HTBI primers and Arm-PCR of CDR3 regions, TCR beta libraries were built. TCRdb reanalysed the multiplex PCR reads using MiXCR and keeps one entry per CDR3 protein. The sample contains about 420,000 distinct CDR3 sequences, roughly 17% of which appear only once. The study, taken as a whole, reports: Persistent patients shared fewer than 3,500 public clonotypes among themselves. Newly diagnosed patients shared fewer, at about 890.

These data were also reused for a study on T cells in Graves' hyperthyroidism and ophthalmopathy. As that report states: Stable Graves' hyperthyroidism meant no ophthalmopathy progression within 18 months. The diagnoses drew upon clinical symptoms, serum thyroxine and TRAb, thyroid ultrasound and orbital computed tomography. Also found in blood were most expanded thyroid clonotypes above 0.001.

This receptor was taken from a young woman with Graves disease. The gene calls are TRBV2 and TRBJ2-3, with D maybe TRBD2 (6 bases). The sample in question was peripheral blood mononuclear cells (PBMCs), obtained at new diagnosis, from a patient treated with antithyroid drugs. CDR3 bases: TGTGCCAGCAGTGTAGCGGTAGGCGCCGATACGCAGTATTTT. Its translation: CASSVAVGADTQYF. Full variable domain (remainder filled in from reference TRBV2 and TRBJ2-3): EPEVTQTPSHQVTQMGQEVILRCVPISNHLYFYWYRQILGQKVEFLVSFYNNEISEKSEIFDDQFSVERPDGSNFTLKIRSTKLEDSAMYFCASSVAVGADTQYFGPGTRLTVL.